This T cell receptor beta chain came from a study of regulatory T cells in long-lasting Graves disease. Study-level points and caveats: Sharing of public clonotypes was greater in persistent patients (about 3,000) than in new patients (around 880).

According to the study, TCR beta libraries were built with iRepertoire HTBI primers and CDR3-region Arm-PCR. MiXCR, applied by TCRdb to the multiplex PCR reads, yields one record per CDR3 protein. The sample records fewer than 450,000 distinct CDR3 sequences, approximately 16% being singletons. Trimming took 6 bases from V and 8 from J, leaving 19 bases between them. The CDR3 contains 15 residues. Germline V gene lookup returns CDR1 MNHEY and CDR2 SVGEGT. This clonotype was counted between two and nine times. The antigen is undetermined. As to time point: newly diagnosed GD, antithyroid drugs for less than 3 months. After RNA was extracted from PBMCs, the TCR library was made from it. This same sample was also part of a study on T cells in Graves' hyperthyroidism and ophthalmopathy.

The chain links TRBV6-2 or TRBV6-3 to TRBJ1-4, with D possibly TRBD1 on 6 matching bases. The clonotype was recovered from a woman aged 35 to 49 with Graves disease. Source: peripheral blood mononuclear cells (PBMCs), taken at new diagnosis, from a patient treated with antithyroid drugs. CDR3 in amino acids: CASSPSMGGDEKLFF. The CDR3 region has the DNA TGTGCCAGCAGCCCCAGCATGGGGGGCGACGAAAAACTGTTTTTT.